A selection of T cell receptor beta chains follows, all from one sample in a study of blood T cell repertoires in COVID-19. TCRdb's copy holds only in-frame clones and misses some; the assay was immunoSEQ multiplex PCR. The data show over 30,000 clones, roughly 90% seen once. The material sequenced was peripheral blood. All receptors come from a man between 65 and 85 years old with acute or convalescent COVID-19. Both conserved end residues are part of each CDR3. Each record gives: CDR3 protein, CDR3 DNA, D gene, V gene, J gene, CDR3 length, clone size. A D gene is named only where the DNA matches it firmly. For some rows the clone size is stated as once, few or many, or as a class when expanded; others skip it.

CASSPSGRAAYEQYF	TGTGCCAGCAGCCCCAGCGGGAGGGCAGCCTACGAGCAGTACTTC	TRBD2	TRBV28	TRBJ2-7	15	-
CAWQMDRAPTEAFF	TGTGCCTGGCAAATGGACAGGGCCCCGACTGAAGCTTTCTTT	TRBD1	TRBV30	TRBJ1-1	14	once
CASSGTGAGGPKDTQYF	TGTGCCAGCAGCGGGACAGGGGCGGGAGGGCCGAAAGATACGCAGTATTTT	-	TRBV6-2/TRBV6-3	TRBJ2-3	17	-
CASSQGVRQGAGYTF	TGTGCCAGCAGCCAAGGGGTTCGACAGGGCGCGGGCTACACCTTC	TRBD1	TRBV6-2/TRBV6-3	TRBJ1-2	15	-
CASSLGSYYNEQFF	TGTGCCAGCAGCTTAGGTTCCTATTACAATGAGCAGTTCTTC	-	TRBV7-2	TRBJ2-1	14	-
CASLLNPGGKPQHF	TGTGCCAGCTTACTAAACCCGGGGGGAAAGCCCCAGCATTTT	-	TRBV2	TRBJ1-5	14	-
CTSSRLSSVGQGGHNEQFF	TGCACCAGCAGCCGATTATCGTCCGTGGGACAGGGAGGCCACAATGAGCAGTTCTTC	-	TRBV1	TRBJ2-1	19	-
CASSLDSPGNQPQHF	TGCGCCAGCAGCTTGGACAGTCCGGGCAATCAGCCCCAGCATTTT	-	TRBV5-1	TRBJ1-5	15	-
CASSQEVQGAIDTQYF	TGTGCCAGCAGCCAAGAAGTGCAGGGGGCAATAGATACGCAGTATTTT	TRBD1	TRBV4-2	TRBJ2-3	16	-
CATSRDRPSGSYNEQFF	TGTGCCACCAGCAGAGATCGCCCTAGCGGCTCCTACAATGAGCAGTTCTTC	TRBD2	TRBV15	TRBJ2-1	17	once
CASSVTTSASYNEQFF	TGTGCCAGCAGCGTGACGACTAGCGCCTCCTACAATGAGCAGTTCTTC	TRBD2	TRBV7-3	TRBJ2-1	16	-
CASTQTNRDNTEAFF	TGTGCCAGCACCCAAACAAACAGGGACAACACTGAAGCTTTCTTT	-	TRBV7-8	TRBJ1-1	15	-
CASSLGQGYEQYF	TGTGCCAGCAGTCTTGGACAGGGTTACGAGCAGTACTTC	TRBD1	TRBV28	TRBJ2-7	13	-
CASSHGEAYNEQFF	TGTGCCAGCAGTCATGGGGAGGCTTACAATGAGCAGTTCTTC	-	TRBV28	TRBJ2-1	14	-
CASSVGPNYNSPLHF	TGTGCCAGTAGTGTGGGCCCCAACTATAATTCACCCCTCCACTTT	-	TRBV19	TRBJ1-6	15	-
CASSLAGATGTSGRTYEQYF	TGTGCCAGCAGCTTAGCGGGAGCAACTGGGACTAGCGGGAGAACCTACGAGCAGTACTTC	TRBD2	TRBV7-8	TRBJ2-7	20	-
CASSQVSWGTVSYEQYF	TGCGCCAGCAGCCAAGTATCTTGGGGGACTGTCTCCTACGAGCAGTACTTC	-	TRBV4-1	TRBJ2-7	17	-
CASSLQGASYTF	TGTGCCAGCAGCCTACAGGGGGCCAGCTACACCTTC	TRBD1	TRBV7-9	TRBJ1-2	12	-
CASSTTGGSGNQPQHF	TGTGCCAGTAGTACTACAGGGGGCTCGGGTAATCAGCCCCAGCATTTT	TRBD1	TRBV19	TRBJ1-5	16	-
CASSQDNQLGNTIYF	TGCGCCAGCAGCCAAGATAACCAGTTGGGAAACACCATATATTTT	-	TRBV4-3	TRBJ1-3	15	-
CASSLKTELGEKLFF	TGTGCCAGCAGCTTGAAGACAGAACTCGGTGAAAAACTGTTTTTT	-	TRBV5-4	TRBJ1-4	15	once
CASSFRLAGGAYEQYF	TGTGCCAGCAGCTTCCGCCTAGCGGGAGGTGCCTACGAGCAGTACTTC	TRBD2	TRBV5-6	TRBJ2-7	16	-
CASSQELATYEQYF	TGCGCCAGCAGCCAAGAACTAGCCACCTACGAGCAGTACTTC	-	TRBV4-1	TRBJ2-7	14	once
CASSIGPSAQFF	TGTGCCAGTAGTATAGGTCCTAGCGCCCAGTTCTTC	-	TRBV19	TRBJ2-1	12	-
CASSSDREETQYF	TGTGCCAGCAGCTCGGACAGGGAAGAGACCCAGTACTTC	TRBD1	TRBV13	TRBJ2-5	13	-
CASSPYGGNPYEQYF	TGTGCCAGCTCACCATACGGGGGTAACCCCTACGAGCAGTACTTC	-	TRBV18	TRBJ2-7	15	-
CASSLAWGGISAEAFF	TGTGCCAGCAGCTTAGCGTGGGGGGGTATTAGCGCTGAAGCTTTCTTT	-	TRBV7-8	TRBJ1-1	16	-
CASTGRTGFPGELFF	TGTGCCAGCACGGGACGGACAGGATTCCCCGGGGAGCTGTTTTTT	TRBD1	TRBV28	TRBJ2-2	15	-
CAPRDRGNYGYTF	TGTGCCCCCCGGGACAGGGGTAACTATGGCTACACCTTC	TRBD1	TRBV24-1	TRBJ1-2	13	-
CASSIVSGGRDGRKAFF	TGTGCCAGTAGTATAGTAAGCGGGGGTCGGGACGGTCGAAAAGCTTTCTTT	-	TRBV19	TRBJ1-1	17	-
CASSPPGLADTGELFF	TGTGCCAGCTCACCCCCGGGACTAGCGGACACCGGGGAGCTGTTTTTT	TRBD2	TRBV18	TRBJ2-2	16	-
CSARTADTQYF	TGCAGTGCTAGGACAGCAGATACGCAGTATTTT	-	TRBV20-1	TRBJ2-3	11	-
CASSFQGGTEAFF	TGCGCCAGCAGCTTTCAGGGGGGCACTGAAGCTTTCTTT	TRBD1	TRBV5-1	TRBJ1-1	13	-
CASSMAGREFTF	TGTGCCAGTAGTATGGCGGGACGAGAATTCACCTTC	-	TRBV19	TRBJ1-2	12	-